This T cell receptor beta chain comes out of a study of blood T cell repertoires in COVID-19. As for the study in general: COVID-19 samples from acute and convalescent phases originated in the United States, Italy and Spain. T cells, B-cell-depleted T cells, or PBMCs supplied cDNA or gDNA.

This CDR3 is 17 amino acids long. The V and J ends lost 0 bases and 0 bases respectively, with 12 bases between them. Germline V gene lookup returns CDR1 GTSNPN and CDR2 SVGIG (reference sequence). In the original workflow: For nucleated cells, counts were estimated from reference gene primer amplification. Assay: immunoSEQ multiplex PCR; the TCRdb copy retains only in-frame clones and omits some. The DNA gave D and trimming, while V, J and clone size come from that table. The table includes roughly 80,000 clones, 65% to 85% detected once. The clonotype was recovered from a man between 60 and 70 years old with active or convalescent COVID-19. The V and J genes are TRBV30 and TRBJ2-6, with no clear D. Sequenced material: peripheral blood. As DNA, the CDR3 is TGTGCCTGGAGTGTAATCGGTACCATCTCTGGGGCCAACGTCCTGACTTTC. The encoded protein is CAWSVIGTISGANVLTF.